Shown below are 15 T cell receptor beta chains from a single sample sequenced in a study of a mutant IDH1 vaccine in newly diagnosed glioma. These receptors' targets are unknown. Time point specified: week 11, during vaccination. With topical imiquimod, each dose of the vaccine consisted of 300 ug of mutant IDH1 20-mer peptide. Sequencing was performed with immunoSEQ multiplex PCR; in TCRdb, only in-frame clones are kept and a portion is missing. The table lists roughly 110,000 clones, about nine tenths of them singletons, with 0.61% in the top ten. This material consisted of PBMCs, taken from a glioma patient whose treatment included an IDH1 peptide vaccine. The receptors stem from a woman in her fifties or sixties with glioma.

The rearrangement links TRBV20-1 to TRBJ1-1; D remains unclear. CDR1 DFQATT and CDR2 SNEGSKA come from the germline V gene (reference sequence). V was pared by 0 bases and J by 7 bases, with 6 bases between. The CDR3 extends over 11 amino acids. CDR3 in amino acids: CSARDRSEAFF. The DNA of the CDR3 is TGCAGTGCTAGAGATAGGAGTGAAGCTTTCTTT.

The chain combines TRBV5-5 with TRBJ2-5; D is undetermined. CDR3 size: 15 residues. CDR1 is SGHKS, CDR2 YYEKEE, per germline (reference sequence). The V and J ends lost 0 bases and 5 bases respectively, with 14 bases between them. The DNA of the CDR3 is TGTGCCAGCAGCTTGGGTAGATTCATACTGGAGACCCAGTACTTC. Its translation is CASSLGRFILETQYF.

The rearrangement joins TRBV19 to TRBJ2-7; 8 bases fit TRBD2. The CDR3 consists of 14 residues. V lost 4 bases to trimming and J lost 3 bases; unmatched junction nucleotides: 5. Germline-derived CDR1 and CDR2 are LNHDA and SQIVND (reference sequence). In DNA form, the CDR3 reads TGTGCCAGTAGTACCACCGGGACTAGCTACGAGCAGTACTTC. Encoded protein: CASSTTGTSYEQYF.

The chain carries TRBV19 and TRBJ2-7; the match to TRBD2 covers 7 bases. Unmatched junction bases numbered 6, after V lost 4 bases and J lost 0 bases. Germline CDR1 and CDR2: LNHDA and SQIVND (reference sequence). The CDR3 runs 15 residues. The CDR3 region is CASSTITSDSYEQYF. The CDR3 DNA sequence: TGTGCCAGTAGTACAATTACTAGCGACTCCTACGAGCAGTACTTC. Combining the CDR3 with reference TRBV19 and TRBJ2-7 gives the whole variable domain DGGITQSPKYLFRKEGQNVTLSCEQNLNHDAMYWYRQDPGQGLRLIYYSQIVNDFQKGDIAEGYSVSREKKESFPLTVTSAQKNPTAFYLCASSTITSDSYEQYFGPGTRLTVT.

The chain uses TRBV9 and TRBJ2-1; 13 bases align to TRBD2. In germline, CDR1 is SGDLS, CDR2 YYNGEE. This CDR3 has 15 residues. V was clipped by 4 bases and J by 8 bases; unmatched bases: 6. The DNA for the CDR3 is TGTGCCAGCAGCTTCACTAGCGGGAGGGCCCATGAGCAGTTCTTC. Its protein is CASSFTSGRAHEQFF.

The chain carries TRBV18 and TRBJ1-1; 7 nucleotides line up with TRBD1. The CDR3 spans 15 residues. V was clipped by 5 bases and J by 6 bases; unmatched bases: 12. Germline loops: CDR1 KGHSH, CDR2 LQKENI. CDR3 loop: CASSGRQGVGAEAFF. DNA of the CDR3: TGTGCCAGCTCAGGACGACAGGGAGTTGGTGCTGAAGCTTTCTTT.

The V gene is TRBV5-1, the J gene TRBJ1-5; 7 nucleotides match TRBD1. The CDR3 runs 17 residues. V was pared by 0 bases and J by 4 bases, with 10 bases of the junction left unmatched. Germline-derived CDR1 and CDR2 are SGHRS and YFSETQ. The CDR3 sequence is CASSLAKTGSWNQPQHF. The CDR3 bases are TGCGCCAGCAGCTTGGCGAAGACAGGGAGTTGGAATCAGCCCCAGCATTTT.

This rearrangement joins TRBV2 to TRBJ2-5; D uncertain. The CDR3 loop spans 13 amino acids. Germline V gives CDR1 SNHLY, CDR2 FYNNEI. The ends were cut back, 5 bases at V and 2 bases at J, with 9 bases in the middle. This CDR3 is CASSRLLQETQYF. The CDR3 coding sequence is TGTGCCAGCAGTCGGCTACTTCAAGAGACCCAGTACTTC.

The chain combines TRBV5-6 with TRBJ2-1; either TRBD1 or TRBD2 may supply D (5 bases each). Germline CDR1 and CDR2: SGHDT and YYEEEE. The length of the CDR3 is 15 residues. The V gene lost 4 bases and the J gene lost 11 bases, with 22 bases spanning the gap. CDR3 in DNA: TGTGCCAGCAGCCCCACCGGGACCACTGGGCGGAAGCAGTTCTTC. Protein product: CASSPTGTTGRKQFF.

CDR3: CASSLGGGDEQFF. The CDR3 region has the DNA TGTGCCAGCAGCTTAGGGGGAGGAGATGAGCAGTTCTTC. The chain employs TRBV11-1 and TRBJ2-1; D may be TRBD2 (6 bases). The length of the CDR3 is 13 residues. Trimming cost V 1 base and J 8 bases, with 9 bases left between them. The V gene's germline CDR1 is SGHAT and CDR2 FQDESV (reference sequence).

CDR3 in amino acids: CASSLAVARETQYF. CDR3 coding DNA: TGTGCCAGCAGCTTAGCGGTCGCCCGAGAGACCCAGTACTTC. The genes are TRBV7-9 and TRBJ2-5; D call uncertain. There are 14 residues in the CDR3. The V gene's germline CDR1 is SEHNR and CDR2 FQNEAQ (reference sequence). V dropped 0 bases and J dropped 4 bases, with 9 bases sitting between them. Complete variable domain (other parts from reference TRBV7-9 and TRBJ2-5): DTGVSQNPRHKITKRGQNVTFRCDPISEHNRLYWYRQTLGQGPEFLTYFQNEAQLEKSRLLSDRFSAERPKGSFSTLEIQRTEQGDSAMYLCASSLAVARETQYFGPGTRLLVL.

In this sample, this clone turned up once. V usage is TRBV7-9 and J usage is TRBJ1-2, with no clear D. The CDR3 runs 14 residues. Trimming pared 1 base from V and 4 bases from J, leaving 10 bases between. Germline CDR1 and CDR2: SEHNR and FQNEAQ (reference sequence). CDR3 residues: CASSLDGPSYGYTF. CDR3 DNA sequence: TGTGCCAGCAGCTTAGATGGACCCTCCTATGGCTACACCTTC. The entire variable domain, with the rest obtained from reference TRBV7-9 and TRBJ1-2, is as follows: DTGVSQNPRHKITKRGQNVTFRCDPISEHNRLYWYRQTLGQGPEFLTYFQNEAQLEKSRLLSDRFSAERPKGSFSTLEIQRTEQGDSAMYLCASSLDGPSYGYTFGSGTRLTVV.

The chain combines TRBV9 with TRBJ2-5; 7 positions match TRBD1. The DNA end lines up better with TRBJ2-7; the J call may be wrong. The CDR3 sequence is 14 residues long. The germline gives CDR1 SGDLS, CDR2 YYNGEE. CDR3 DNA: TGTGCCAGCAGCGTAGGACAGGGACCCTACGAGCAGTACTTC. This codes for CASSVGQGPYEQYF.

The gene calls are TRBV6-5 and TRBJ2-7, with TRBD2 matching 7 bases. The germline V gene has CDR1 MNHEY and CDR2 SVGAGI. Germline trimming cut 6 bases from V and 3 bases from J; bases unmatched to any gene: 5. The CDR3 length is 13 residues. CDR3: CASSQGGSYEQYF. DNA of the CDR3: TGTGCCAGCAGCCAGGGCGGGAGCTACGAGCAGTACTTC.

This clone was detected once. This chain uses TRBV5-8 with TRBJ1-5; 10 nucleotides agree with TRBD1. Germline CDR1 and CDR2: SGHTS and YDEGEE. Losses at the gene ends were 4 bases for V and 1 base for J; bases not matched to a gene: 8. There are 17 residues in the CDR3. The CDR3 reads CASSIGQGVVSNQPQHF. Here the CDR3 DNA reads TGTGCCAGCAGCATCGGACAGGGGGTAGTGAGCAATCAGCCCCAGCATTTT. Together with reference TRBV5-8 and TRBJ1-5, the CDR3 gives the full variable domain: EAGVTQSPTHLIKTRGQQATLRCSPISGHTSVYWYQQALGLGLQFLLWYDEGEERNRGNFPPRFSGRQFPNYSSELNVNALELEDSALYLCASSIGQGVVSNQPQHFGDGTRLSIL.